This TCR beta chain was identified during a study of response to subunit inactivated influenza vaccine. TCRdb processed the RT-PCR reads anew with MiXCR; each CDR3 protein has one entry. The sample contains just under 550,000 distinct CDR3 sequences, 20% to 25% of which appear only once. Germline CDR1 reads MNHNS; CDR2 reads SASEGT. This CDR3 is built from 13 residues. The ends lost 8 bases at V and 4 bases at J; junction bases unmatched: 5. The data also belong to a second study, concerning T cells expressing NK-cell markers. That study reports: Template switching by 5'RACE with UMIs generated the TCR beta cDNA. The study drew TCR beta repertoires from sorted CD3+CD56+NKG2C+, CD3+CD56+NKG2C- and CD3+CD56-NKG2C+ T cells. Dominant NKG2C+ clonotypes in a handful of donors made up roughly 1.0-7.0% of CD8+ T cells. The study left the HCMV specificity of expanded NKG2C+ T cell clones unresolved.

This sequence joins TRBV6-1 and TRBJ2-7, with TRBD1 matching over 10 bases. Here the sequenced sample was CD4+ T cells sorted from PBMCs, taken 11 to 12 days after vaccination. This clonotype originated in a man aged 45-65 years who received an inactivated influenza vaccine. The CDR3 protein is CASVRDRGYEQYF. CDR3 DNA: TGTGCCAGCGTCCGGGACAGGGGTTACGAGCAGTACTTC.